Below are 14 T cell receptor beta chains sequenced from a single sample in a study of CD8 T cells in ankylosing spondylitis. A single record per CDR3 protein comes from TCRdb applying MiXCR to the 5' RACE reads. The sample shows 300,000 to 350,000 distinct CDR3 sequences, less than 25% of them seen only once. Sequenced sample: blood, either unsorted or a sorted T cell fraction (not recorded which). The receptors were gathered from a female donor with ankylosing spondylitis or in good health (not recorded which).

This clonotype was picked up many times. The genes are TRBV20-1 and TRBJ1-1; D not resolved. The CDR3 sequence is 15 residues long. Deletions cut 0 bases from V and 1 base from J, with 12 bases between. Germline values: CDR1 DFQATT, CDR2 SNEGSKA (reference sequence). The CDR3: CSARDASPRNTEAFF. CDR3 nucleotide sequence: TGCAGTGCTAGAGATGCCTCCCCTAGGAACACTGAAGCTTTCTTT.

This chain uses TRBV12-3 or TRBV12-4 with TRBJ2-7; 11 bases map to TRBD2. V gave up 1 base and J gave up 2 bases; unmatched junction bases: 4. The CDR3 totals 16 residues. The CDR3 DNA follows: TGTGCCAGCAGTTTAGGGGTAGCGGGAGGGACCTACGAGCAGTACTTC. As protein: CASSLGVAGGTYEQYF.

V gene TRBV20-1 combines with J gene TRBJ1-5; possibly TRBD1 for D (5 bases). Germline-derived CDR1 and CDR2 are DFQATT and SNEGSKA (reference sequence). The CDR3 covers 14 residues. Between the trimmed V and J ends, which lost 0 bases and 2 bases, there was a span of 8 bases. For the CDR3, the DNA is TGCAGTGCTAGAGATGGAGGGGGCAATCAGCCCCAGCATTTT. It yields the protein CSARDGGGNQPQHF.

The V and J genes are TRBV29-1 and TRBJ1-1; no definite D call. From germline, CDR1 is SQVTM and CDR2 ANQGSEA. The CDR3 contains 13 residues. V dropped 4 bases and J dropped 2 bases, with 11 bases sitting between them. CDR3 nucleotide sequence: TGCAGCGTTGTTCTTACAGCAAACACTGAAGCTTTCTTT. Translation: CSVVLTANTEAFF.

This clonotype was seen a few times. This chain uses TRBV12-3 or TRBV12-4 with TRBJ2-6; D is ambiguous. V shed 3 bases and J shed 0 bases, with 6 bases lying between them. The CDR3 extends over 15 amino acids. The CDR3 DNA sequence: TGTGCCAGCAGTTTTAGGAGCTCTGGGGCCAACGTCCTGACTTTC. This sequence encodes CASSFRSSGANVLTF.

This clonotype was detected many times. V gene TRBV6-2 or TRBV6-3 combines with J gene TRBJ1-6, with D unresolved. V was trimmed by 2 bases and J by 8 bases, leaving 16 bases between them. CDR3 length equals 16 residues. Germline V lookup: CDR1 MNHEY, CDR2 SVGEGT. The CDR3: CASSYSRTYGDSPLHF. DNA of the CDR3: TGTGCCAGCAGTTACAGTCGGACTTATGGGGATTCACCCCTCCACTTT.

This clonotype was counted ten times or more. In DNA, the CDR3 is TGCAGCGTTGAAGGGACTAGCGGCCTCGAGCAGTACTTC. Encoded protein: CSVEGTSGLEQYF. The chain is built from TRBV29-1 and TRBJ2-7, with 10 positions matching TRBD2. J lost 6 bases, V lost 1 base, and 3 bases had no gene match. This CDR3 is built from 13 residues. Per the germline V gene, CDR1 is SQVTM and CDR2 is ANQGSEA.

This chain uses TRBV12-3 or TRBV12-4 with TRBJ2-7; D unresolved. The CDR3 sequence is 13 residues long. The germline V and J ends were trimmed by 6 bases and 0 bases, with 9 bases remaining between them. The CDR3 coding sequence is TGTGCCAGCAGCCCAACCTTCTCCTACGAGCAGTACTTC. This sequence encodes CASSPTFSYEQYF.

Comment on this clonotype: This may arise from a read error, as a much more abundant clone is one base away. The CDR3 here is CASSVEWNTEAFF. The DNA for the CDR3 is TGTGCCAGCAGCGTAGAATGGAACACTGAAGCTTTCTTT. The chain carries TRBV9 and TRBJ1-1; D is undetermined. The CDR3 extends over 13 amino acids. The V gene lost 0 bases and the J gene lost 1 base, with 4 bases spanning the gap. CDR1 and CDR2 (germline): SGDLS, YYNGEE.

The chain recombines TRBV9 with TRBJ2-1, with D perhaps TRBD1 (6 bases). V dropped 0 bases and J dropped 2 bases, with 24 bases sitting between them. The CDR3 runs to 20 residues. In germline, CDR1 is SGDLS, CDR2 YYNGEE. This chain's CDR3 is CASSVGGGPWRGVAYNEQFF. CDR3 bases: TGTGCCAGCAGCGTAGGTGGGGGCCCTTGGCGTGGGGTCGCCTACAATGAGCAGTTCTTC.

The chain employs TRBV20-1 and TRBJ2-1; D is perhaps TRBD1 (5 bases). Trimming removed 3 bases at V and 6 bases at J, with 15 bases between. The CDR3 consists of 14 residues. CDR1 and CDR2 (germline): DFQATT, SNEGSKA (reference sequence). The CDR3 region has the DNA TGCAGTGCTAGTGAGTCAGGGTGGGGCAATGAGCAGTTCTTC. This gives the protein CSASESGWGNEQFF.

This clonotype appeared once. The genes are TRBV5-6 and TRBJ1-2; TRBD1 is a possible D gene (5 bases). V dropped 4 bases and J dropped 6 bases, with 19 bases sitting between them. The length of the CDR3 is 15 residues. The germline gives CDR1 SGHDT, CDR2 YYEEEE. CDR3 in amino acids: CASSLGPFVGDGYTF. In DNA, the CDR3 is TGTGCCAGCAGCCTGGGACCGTTTGTAGGCGATGGCTACACCTTC.

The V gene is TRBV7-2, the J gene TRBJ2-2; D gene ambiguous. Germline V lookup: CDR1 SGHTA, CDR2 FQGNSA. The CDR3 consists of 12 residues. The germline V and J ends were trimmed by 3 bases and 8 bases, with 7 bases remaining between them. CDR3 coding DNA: TGTGCCAGCAGCTTTCCTGGAGGGGAGCTGTTTTTT. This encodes CASSFPGGELFF.

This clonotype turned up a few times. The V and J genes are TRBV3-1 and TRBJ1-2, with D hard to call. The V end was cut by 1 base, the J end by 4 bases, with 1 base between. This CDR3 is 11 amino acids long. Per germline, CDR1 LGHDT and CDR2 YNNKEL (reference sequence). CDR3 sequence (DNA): TGTGCCAGCAGCCAAGCCTATGGCTACACCTTC. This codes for CASSQAYGYTF. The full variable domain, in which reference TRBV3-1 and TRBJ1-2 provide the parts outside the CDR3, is DTAVSQTPKYLVTQMGNDKSIKCEQNLGHDTMYWYKQDSKKFLKIMFSYNNKELIINETVPNRFSPKSPDKAHLNLHINSLELGDSAVYFCASSQAYGYTFGSGTRLTVV.